This T cell receptor (beta chain) was identified during a study of blood T cell repertoires in COVID-19. Turning to the study itself: PBMCs, B-cell-depleted T cells, or T cells provided the cDNA or gDNA that made up the material.

The length of the CDR3 is 15 residues. V was clipped by 5 bases and J by 3 bases, with 15 bases between them. Germline V CDR1 and CDR2: SGHTA, FQGTGA. Using immunoSEQ multiplex PCR, the repertoire was profiled, and TCRdb retains in-frame clones only, with some absent. The data show about 200,000 clones, approximately 90% seen once. Sequencing was carried out using peripheral blood. The sequence was obtained from a man aged 45-60 years with COVID-19, enrolled during active disease. V is TRBV7-3 and J is TRBJ2-3; D might be TRBD2 (6 bases). The CDR3 spells CASSTGTRGTDTQYF. DNA of the CDR3: TGTGCCAGCAGCACCGGGACCCGGGGGACAGATACGCAGTATTTT.